This T cell receptor (beta chain) was observed in a study of cytomegalovirus exposure and HLA in healthy donors. The CDR3 runs 15 residues. V lost 0 bases to trimming and J lost 0 bases, with 9 bases between them. The germline gives CDR1 SGHRS, CDR2 YFSETQ. This clone was seen a few times. The antigen is not known. The study's findings and limits: Presence/absence analyses supposed approximately even sequencing depth among donors. Some public TCRs appeared in many individuals, while most sequences were rare. A link between a missense DCLRE1C variant and TCR beta V- and J-gene trimming emerged from a later analysis.

The primer mix had 60 Vbeta and 13 Jbeta primers. Method: immunoSEQ multiplex PCR; TCRdb's copy keeps in-frame clones and lacks some. Among tens of thousands of clones listed, about 80% were seen once. This TCR was sampled from a male donor in good health and CMV-seronegative. Sequencing used PBMCs. The rearrangement uses TRBV5-1 and TRBJ1-1; no reliable D call. CDR3 amino acids: CASSLEYNVNTEAFF. CDR3 DNA: TGCGCCAGCAGCTTGGAGTACAACGTGAACACTGAAGCTTTCTTT.